This TCR beta chain was profiled in a study of blood T cell repertoires in COVID-19. Study information: Italy, Spain and the United States were the sources of the convalescent and acute COVID-19 samples. Sources were T cells, B-cell-depleted T cells, or PBMCs; the material itself was cDNA or gDNA.

Original data processing: It was from reference gene primer amplification that nucleated cell counts were estimated. TCRdb's copy holds only in-frame clones and misses some; the assay was immunoSEQ multiplex PCR. V and J calls plus clone size are reproduced from that table; the DNA served to infer D and trimming. The top ten clones hold about 5.8% of a sample with roughly 170,000 clones, over 70% of them seen once. Participants had their cohort set by participant-reported clinical history. Source material: PBMCs or T cells enriched from blood (not recorded which). The TCR was taken from a middle-aged woman with acute COVID-19.

CDR3: CASITLGQGWGQPQHF. The CDR3 DNA follows: TGTGCCAGTATAACACTGGGACAGGGGTGGGGACAGCCCCAGCATTTT. This rearrangement joins TRBV28 to TRBJ1-5; 10 nucleotides line up with TRBD1. The germline CDR1 and CDR2 sequences are MDHEN and SYDVKM. V lost 9 bases to trimming and J lost 7 bases; unmatched junction nucleotides: 15. The CDR3 contains 16 residues.